The TCR beta chain described here comes from a study of cytomegalovirus exposure and HLA in healthy donors. Overall study context: In an early release, HLA-typed donors contributed tens of millions of unique TCR sequences. Broader study findings: It has been reported that TCR beta sequences accurately predicted the HLA-A and HLA-B alleles of most subjects. Serostatus for CMV was the only available immune exposure information. Presence/absence analyses supposed approximately even sequencing depth among donors.

This clone was detected only once. Its cognate antigen is unknown. Primers included in the PCR were 60 Vbeta and 13 Jbeta primers. Sequenced by immunoSEQ multiplex PCR; TCRdb stores in-frame clones only, minus some. The table includes around 160,000 clones, just over 75% detected once. Trimming left V 3 bases short and J 2 bases short, with 14 bases between. The CDR3 covers 15 residues. Germline lookup yields CDR1 SGDLS and CDR2 YYNGEE. Sequencing was performed on PBMCs. This chain links TRBV9 with TRBJ1-2, with D tentatively TRBD1 (6 bases). This clonotype was obtained from a woman aged 40 to 50 in good health and CMV-seronegative. The CDR3: CASSAAPGTNYGYTF. Here the CDR3 DNA reads TGTGCCAGCAGCGCAGCCCCCGGGACAAACTATGGCTACACCTTC.